The next 29 T cell receptor beta chains were all read from a single sample in a study of control samples from healthy donors and cancer patients. Profiling relied on immunoSEQ multiplex PCR, and the TCRdb table lists in-frame clones only, not all of them. The sample yields some 150,000 clones, around 94% seen once. The sequenced material came from blood. The receptor set was obtained from a middle-aged man in good health.

The CDR3 coding sequence is TGTGCCAGCAGGGATGTTGGGAACACCGGGGAGCTGTTTTTT. Translation: CASRDVGNTGELFF. This chain connects TRBV5-4 to TRBJ2-2, with D uncertain. The CDR3 runs 14 residues. CDR1 is SGHNT and CDR2 is YYREEE in the germline V gene (reference sequence). Trimming removed 5 bases from V and 1 base from J, with 9 bases in between.

The V gene is TRBV6-5, the J gene TRBJ2-1; D might be TRBD2 (6 bases). The CDR3 is 12 amino acids. V was cut by 6 bases and J by 9 bases, with 12 bases left in between. Germline V gives CDR1 MNHEY, CDR2 SVGAGI. The CDR3 loop reads CASRNPEGEQFF. The CDR3 nucleotides read TGTGCCAGCAGAAACCCGGAGGGTGAGCAGTTCTTC.

This chain joins TRBV28 and TRBJ1-2; 8 nucleotides match TRBD1. CDR1 is MDHEN, CDR2 SYDVKM, per germline. Trimming at V came to 3 bases and at J to 8 bases, leaving 8 bases not matched to a gene. The CDR3 runs 14 residues. DNA of the CDR3: TGTGCCAGCAGTTTCGGTCAGGGGGCGCTCGGCTACACCTTC. Translating gives CASSFGQGALGYTF.

The gene calls are TRBV5-6 and TRBJ2-2; 7 bases line up with TRBD1. CDR1 is SGHDT and CDR2 is YYEEEE in the germline V gene. The ends lost 0 bases at V and 2 bases at J; junction bases unmatched: 4. CDR3 size: 16 residues. The CDR3 nucleotides are TGTGCCAGCAGCTTGGTCCAGGGGGACAACACCGGGGAGCTGTTTTTT. Translated: CASSLVQGDNTGELFF.

V usage is TRBV9 and J usage is TRBJ2-1, with TRBD1 identical over 8 bases. Germline-derived CDR1 and CDR2 are SGDLS and YYNGEE. Losses at the gene ends were 5 bases for V and 10 bases for J; bases not matched to a gene: 14. The CDR3 contains 15 residues. DNA of the CDR3: TGTGCCAGCAGTCAGGGGGCCCCCATAATAGGAGAGCAGTTCTTC. This gives the protein CASSQGAPIIGEQFF.

The rearrangement links TRBV6-6 to TRBJ1-1; D is ambiguous. This CDR3 is built from 13 residues. V lost 6 bases, J lost 4 bases, and 12 bases lay in between. CDR1 and CDR2 (germline): MNHNY, SVGAGI (reference sequence). The CDR3 spells CASSHGWVTEAFF. The DNA for the CDR3 is TGTGCCAGCAGCCACGGATGGGTCACTGAAGCTTTCTTT.

About this clone: The sample contains more than one DNA sequence encoding this CDR3. V is TRBV4-2 and J is TRBJ2-2; perhaps TRBD2 as D (6 bases). Germline V gives CDR1 LGHNA, CDR2 YNFKEQ. V dropped 0 bases and J dropped 1 base, with 6 bases sitting between them. The CDR3 sequence is 15 residues long. The CDR3 loop reads CASSQEGGNTGELFF. For the CDR3, the DNA is TGTGCCAGCAGCCAAGAGGGAGGGAACACCGGGGAGCTGTTTTTT.

The V gene is TRBV13, the J gene TRBJ2-2; D not resolved. Per the germline V gene, CDR1 is PRHDT and CDR2 is FYEKMQ (reference sequence). The CDR3 spans 17 residues. V lost 5 bases and J lost 2, with 18 bases in between. For the CDR3, the DNA is TGTGCCAGCAGCCTATCATTGTCAGGAAGCAACACCGGGGAGCTGTTTTTT. It translates to CASSLSLSGSNTGELFF.

The gene calls are TRBV4-3 and TRBJ1-1; possible D gene TRBD1, 5 bases. The germline V and J ends were trimmed by 0 bases and 5 bases, with 16 bases remaining between them. This CDR3 spans 16 amino acids. In germline, CDR1 is LGHNA, CDR2 YSLEER. The CDR3 spells CASSQDWRGPGTEAFF. The CDR3 DNA follows: TGCGCCAGCAGCCAAGATTGGCGGGGACCGGGGACTGAAGCTTTCTTT.

J is TRBJ2-3 and V is TRBV5-6; no definite D call. This CDR3 region has 13 residues. Trimming left V 4 bases short and J 4 bases short, with 10 bases between. From germline, CDR1 is SGHDT and CDR2 YYEEEE. The CDR3 DNA follows: TGTGCCAGCAGCCCTAGTAATGCAGATACGCAGTATTTT. Residues: CASSPSNADTQYF. The complete variable domain, with remaining parts taken from reference TRBV5-6 and TRBJ2-3, reads DAGVTQSPTHLIKTRGQQVTLRCSPKSGHDTVSWYQQALGQGPQFIFQYYEEEERQRGNFPDRFSGHQFPNYSSELNVNALLLGDSALYLCASSPSNADTQYFGPGTRLTVL.

The chain has TRBV5-6 and TRBJ1-6; 8 bases agree with TRBD1. V lost 4 bases, J lost 7 bases, and 10 bases stayed unmatched. The CDR3 sequence is 16 residues long. Germline loops: CDR1 SGHDT, CDR2 YYEEEE. DNA of the CDR3: TGTGCCAGCAGCCACGCGGACAGGGTGTACAATTCACCCCTCCACTTT. Protein product: CASSHADRVYNSPLHF.

The rearrangement uses TRBV4-1 and TRBJ1-2; D not certain. There are 16 residues in the CDR3. Germline V CDR1 and CDR2: MGHRA, YSYEKL. Trimming left V 0 bases short and J 0 bases short, with 11 bases between. The CDR3 nucleotides read TGCGCCAGCAGCCAAGAGACCACAGCAGCTAACTATGGCTACACCTTC. Translated, it gives CASSQETTAANYGYTF.

The chain is built from TRBV7-9 and TRBJ2-7; D may be TRBD2 (5 bases). Germline CDR1 and CDR2: SEHNR and FQNEAQ (reference sequence). CDR3 length: 13 amino acids. Trimming stripped 1 base from V and 3 bases from J, with 7 bases between. The CDR3 protein is CASSLGGFYEQYF. The DNA of the CDR3 is TGTGCCAGCAGCTTAGGCGGGTTCTACGAGCAGTACTTC.

The chain employs TRBV2 and TRBJ2-7; possibly TRBD1 for D (6 bases). Germline lookup yields CDR1 SNHLY and CDR2 FYNNEI. The germline V and J ends were trimmed by 6 bases and 7 bases, with 19 bases remaining between them. The CDR3 runs 14 residues. This CDR3 is CASRRQGIGKEQYF. Written as DNA, the CDR3 is TGTGCCAGCAGACGTCAGGGGATCGGGAAGGAGCAGTACTTC.

The chain carries TRBV5-8 and TRBJ2-5; 7 bases line up with TRBD2. Germline assignment: CDR1 SGHTS and CDR2 YDEGEE. The junction had 7 bases not matched to a gene; V was cut back by 0 bases and J by 2 bases. This CDR3 is 16 amino acids long. CDR3: CASSLGGGGTQETQYF. The CDR3 DNA reads as TGTGCCAGCAGCTTGGGAGGCGGGGGTACTCAAGAGACCCAGTACTTC.

The gene calls are TRBV7-8 and TRBJ1-6, with a tentative D call TRBD1 (5 bases). The CDR3 loop spans 16 amino acids. Germline lookup yields CDR1 SGHVS and CDR2 FQNEAQ. Trimming removed 8 bases from V and 9 bases from J, with 23 bases in between. The CDR3 sequence is CASGVLTGSQGSPLHF. The CDR3 DNA sequence: TGTGCCAGCGGAGTCCTTACCGGGAGCCAGGGTTCACCCCTCCACTTT.

The V and J genes are TRBV27 and TRBJ2-1; TRBD2 agrees at 12 bases. Losses at the gene ends were 5 bases for V and 7 bases for J; bases not matched to a gene: 9. The CDR3 runs to 16 residues. Germline CDR1 and CDR2: MNHEY and SMNVEV (reference sequence). The CDR3 here is CASSTLAGGPGNEQFF. The CDR3 nucleotides read TGTGCCAGCAGTACACTAGCGGGGGGTCCGGGAAATGAGCAGTTCTTC.

The chain combines TRBV7-8 with TRBJ2-1; the D is unclear. This CDR3 has 11 residues. Trimming took 5 bases from V and 7 from J, leaving 6 bases between them. The germline CDR1 and CDR2 sequences are SGHVS and FQNEAQ. CDR3 in DNA: TGTGCCAGCAGCGTCAGTAATGAGCAGTTCTTC. Amino acid sequence: CASSVSNEQFF.

This clone appeared once. This chain joins TRBV27 and TRBJ2-2, with D unresolved. The CDR3 is made up of 15 amino acids. Trimming removed 4 bases at V and 4 bases at J, with 13 bases between. From germline, CDR1 is MNHEY and CDR2 SMNVEV (reference sequence). CDR3 sequence (DNA): TGTGCCAGCAGTTCCGTGTTGGATCTCACCGGGGAGCTGTTTTTT. Translating gives CASSSVLDLTGELFF.

The rearrangement joins TRBV6-5 to TRBJ1-2, with D hard to call. Germline CDR1 MNHEY, CDR2 SVGAGI. V lost 3 bases to trimming and J lost 4 bases, with 9 bases between them. The CDR3 runs 13 residues. The CDR3 DNA is TGTGCCAGCAGTTATGAAGGCCTCTATGGCTACACCTTC. It yields the protein CASSYEGLYGYTF.

CDR3 protein: CASSPGQDKNIQYF. As DNA, the CDR3 is TGCGCCAGCAGCCCGGGACAGGATAAAAACATTCAGTACTTC. The chain links TRBV5-1 to TRBJ2-4; 8 bases agree with TRBD1. The germline V gene has CDR1 SGHRS and CDR2 YFSETQ. The CDR3 is 14 residues long. V was clipped by 4 bases and J by 4 bases; unmatched bases: 4.

The rearrangement uses TRBV9 and TRBJ1-1; D might be TRBD1 (5 bases). Deletions cut 6 bases from V and 6 bases from J, with 12 bases between. CDR1 is SGDLS and CDR2 is YYNGEE in the germline V gene. This CDR3 has 12 amino acids. This chain's CDR3 is CASTEGRAEAFF. CDR3 in DNA: TGTGCCAGCACCGAGGGGAGGGCTGAAGCTTTCTTT.

The chain combines TRBV5-1 with TRBJ2-7; D gene uncertain. Trimming took 3 bases from V and 2 from J, leaving 9 bases between them. The germline V gene encodes CDR1 SGHRS and CDR2 YFSETQ. The CDR3 spans 13 residues. Written as DNA, the CDR3 is TGCGCCAGCAGCTCACCTAGGCCCTACGAGCAGTACTTC. It yields the protein CASSSPRPYEQYF. Based on the CDR3 plus reference TRBV5-1 and TRBJ2-7, the full variable domain is KAGVTQTPRYLIKTRGQQVTLSCSPISGHRSVSWYQQTPGQGLQFLFEYFSETQRNKGNFPGRFSGRQFSNSRSEMNVSTLELGDSALYLCASSSPRPYEQYFGPGTRLTVT.

This chain connects TRBV28 to TRBJ2-7; the match to TRBD2 covers 10 bases. This CDR3 is built from 17 residues. J lost 7 bases, V lost 3 bases, and 15 bases had no gene match. CDR1 MDHEN and CDR2 SYDVKM come from the germline V gene. The CDR3 loop reads CASSLRLAGPVGGEQYF. CDR3 DNA sequence: TGTGCCAGCAGTTTGCGACTAGCGGGCCCTGTGGGGGGGGAGCAGTACTTC.

The CDR3 protein is CASSYAGDNQPQHF. CDR3 in DNA: TGTGCCAGCAGTTATGCGGGGGACAATCAGCCCCAGCATTTT. The chain combines TRBV27 with TRBJ1-5, with TRBD1 as a possible D gene (5 bases). This CDR3 contains 14 residues. Germline CDR1 reads MNHEY; CDR2 reads SMNVEV (reference sequence). V lost 4 bases, J lost 3 bases, and 10 bases lay in between.

CDR3 bases: TGTGCCAGCAGCTTGTCTCCACAGGTCAACTATGGCTACACCTTC. It translates to CASSLSPQVNYGYTF. The chain has TRBV5-6 and TRBJ1-2, with a tentative D call TRBD1 (5 bases). Trimming removed 1 base from V and 2 bases from J, with 12 bases in between. Germline V gene lookup returns CDR1 SGHDT and CDR2 YYEEEE. There are 15 residues in the CDR3.

The gene calls are TRBV19 and TRBJ2-2; a weak D match, TRBD1 (5 bases). V was pared by 5 bases and J by 4 bases, with 11 bases between. This CDR3 spans 14 amino acids. The germline V gene encodes CDR1 LNHDA and CDR2 SQIVND (reference sequence). CDR3: CASSGAVSTGELFF. The CDR3, as DNA: TGTGCCAGTAGTGGGGCCGTTAGCACCGGGGAGCTGTTTTTT. The full variable domain, with the rest looked up from reference TRBV19 and TRBJ2-2, is DGGITQSPKYLFRKEGQNVTLSCEQNLNHDAMYWYRQDPGQGLRLIYYSQIVNDFQKGDIAEGYSVSREKKESFPLTVTSAQKNPTAFYLCASSGAVSTGELFFGEGSRLTVL.

This chain joins TRBV5-1 and TRBJ1-2; D remains unclear. The CDR3 consists of 15 residues. Germline V gene data show CDR1 as SGHRS and CDR2 as YFSETQ. Between the trimmed V and J ends, which lost 1 base and 0 bases, there was a span of 10 bases. CDR3 in DNA: TGCGCCAGCAGCTTGACGGCGGAGACTAACTATGGCTACACCTTC. This gives the protein CASSLTAETNYGYTF.

J is TRBJ2-7 and V is TRBV27, with TRBD1 matching over 12 bases. The V gene end was trimmed by 7 bases and the J gene end by 4 bases; junction bases not matched to a gene: 8. Germline V gene sequence: CDR1 MNHEY, CDR2 SMNVEV (reference sequence). The CDR3 is 15 residues long. The CDR3 DNA reads as TGTGCCAGCACCACTAGGGGACAGGGGGCATACGAGCAGTACTTC. It codes for CASTTRGQGAYEQYF.